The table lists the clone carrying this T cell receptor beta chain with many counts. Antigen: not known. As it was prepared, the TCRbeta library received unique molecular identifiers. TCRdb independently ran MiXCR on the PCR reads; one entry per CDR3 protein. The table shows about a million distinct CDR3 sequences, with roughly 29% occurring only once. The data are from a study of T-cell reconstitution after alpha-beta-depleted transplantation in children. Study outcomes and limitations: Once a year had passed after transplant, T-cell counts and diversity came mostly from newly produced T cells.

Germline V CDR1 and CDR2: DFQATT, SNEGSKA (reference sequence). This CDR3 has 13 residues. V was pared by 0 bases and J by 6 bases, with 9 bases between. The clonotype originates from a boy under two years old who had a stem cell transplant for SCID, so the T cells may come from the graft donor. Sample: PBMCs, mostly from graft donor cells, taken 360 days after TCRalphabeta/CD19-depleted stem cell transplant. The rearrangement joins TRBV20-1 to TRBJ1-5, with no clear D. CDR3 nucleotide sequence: TGCAGTGCTAGAGATGGGAACGGTCAGCCCCAGCATTTT. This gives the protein CSARDGNGQPQHF.